A selection of T cell receptor beta chains follows, all from one sample in a study of T cells in Graves' hyperthyroidism and ophthalmopathy. In TCRdb, the multiplex PCR reads were re-called with MiXCR into one record per CDR3 protein. The sample records approximately 360,000 distinct CDR3 sequences, approximately 25% being singletons. What was sequenced was blood. The receptors stem from a man between 45 and 60 years old with Graves' hyperthyroidism. Both conserved end residues are part of each CDR3. D genes are given only for firm matches. Some rows have no size entry. The others give once, few or many, or a class for an expanded clone.

clone_size,d_call,v_call,j_call,cdr3_aa,cdr3_nt
few,NA,TRBV7-9,TRBJ2-5,CASSSTVEETQYF,TGTGCCAGCAGCTCGACAGTCGAAGAGACCCAGTACTTC
NA,NA,TRBV5-1,TRBJ1-1,CASRMTGLEAFF,TGCGCCAGCAGAATGACGGGCTTAGAAGCTTTCTTT
NA,NA,TRBV9,TRBJ2-7,CASSPRDLTYEQYF,TGTGCCAGCAGCCCCCGGGACCTCACCTACGAGCAGTACTTC
NA,NA,TRBV20-1,TRBJ2-7,CSAVLGSYEQYF,TGCAGTGCAGTCCTAGGCTCCTACGAGCAGTACTTC
many,NA,TRBV28,TRBJ2-7,CASSTLMGLSYEQYF,TGTGCCAGCAGTACCCTCATGGGACTCTCGTACGAGCAGTACTTC
NA,TRBD2,TRBV6-2/TRBV6-3,TRBJ2-3,CASSYSGTSRDTQYF,TGTGCCAGCAGTTACTCGGGGACTAGCAGAGATACGCAGTATTTT
NA,TRBD1,TRBV20-1,TRBJ1-6,CSGQGAGDSPPHF,TGCAGTGGTCAGGGGGCGGGCGATTCACCCCCCCACTTT
many,TRBD1,TRBV3-1,TRBJ2-3,CASSPGTGRDTQYF,TGTGCCAGCAGCCCGGGGACAGGGCGAGATACGCAGTATTTT
few,NA,TRBV5-1,TRBJ2-7,CASSSNTQGPSGLYEQYF,TGCGCCAGCAGCTCGAATACCCAGGGGCCGTCGGGACTTTACGAGCAGTACTTC
many,NA,TRBV27,TRBJ2-1,CASSLTTATEQFF,TGTGCCAGCAGTTTAACCACAGCAACCGAGCAGTTCTTC
few,NA,TRBV7-2,TRBJ2-5,CASSSRAQETQYF,TGTGCCAGCAGCTCTCGGGCCCAAGAGACCCAGTACTTC
NA,TRBD1,TRBV6-2/TRBV6-3,TRBJ2-1,CASSYTGGNEQFF,TGTGCCAGCAGTTACACAGGGGGCAATGAGCAGTTCTTC
few,TRBD1,TRBV30,TRBJ1-5,CAWNRQGGNQPQHF,TGTGCCTGGAACCGGCAGGGGGGGAACCAGCCCCAGCATTTT
many,TRBD2,TRBV14,TRBJ2-7,CASSKAGGTYEQYF,TGTGCCAGCAGCAAAGCGGGAGGCACCTACGAGCAGTACTTC
many,TRBD2,TRBV7-8,TRBJ2-1,CASSRRGGRGMKMGEQFF,TGTGCCAGCAGCCGCCGCGGGGGGCGGGGAATGAAAATGGGAGAGCAGTTCTTC
NA,TRBD1,TRBV2,TRBJ2-4,CASSEARDRGSKNIQYF,TGTGCCAGCAGTGAAGCAAGGGACAGGGGGAGCAAAAACATTCAGTACTTC
NA,NA,TRBV19,TRBJ1-1,CASSIPQGLTEAFF,TGTGCCAGTAGTATTCCGCAGGGACTCACTGAAGCTTTCTTT
many,NA,TRBV28,TRBJ1-2,CASSLLQGNGYTF,TGTGCCAGCAGTTTACTACAGGGAAATGGCTACACCTTC
NA,NA,TRBV27,TRBJ2-2,CASSLASSVPGELFF,TGTGCCAGCAGTTTAGCTAGTTCTGTGCCCGGGGAGCTGTTTTTT
many,NA,TRBV18,TRBJ2-7,CASSVGRTIDYEQYF,TGTGCCAGCTCCGTCGGACGGACCATCGACTACGAGCAGTACTTC
NA,NA,TRBV28,TRBJ2-6,CASRPARETGANVLTF,TGTGCCAGCAGGCCCGCACGGGAAACTGGGGCCAACGTCCTGACTTTC
NA,TRBD2,TRBV7-6,TRBJ2-2,CASSLLASGSGTGELFF,TGTGCCAGCAGCTTATTGGCTAGCGGGAGTGGTACCGGGGAGCTGTTTTTT
NA,TRBD1,TRBV6-1,TRBJ1-1,CASSFSQGWSTEAFF,TGTGCCAGCAGTTTTTCACAGGGGTGGAGCACTGAAGCTTTCTTT
NA,TRBD1,TRBV7-2,TRBJ1-5,CASSSTGGHQPQHF,TGTGCCAGCAGCTCAACAGGGGGCCATCAGCCCCAGCATTTT
many,NA,TRBV2,TRBJ2-7,CATKRTELDYEQYF,TGTGCCACAAAACGGACAGAGTTGGACTACGAGCAGTACTTC
NA,NA,TRBV3-1,TRBJ1-2,CASSARGGAGYTF,TGTGCCAGCAGCGCCCGGGGGGGCGCTGGCTACACCTTC
NA,TRBD2,TRBV18,TRBJ2-7,CASSPMGGVPHEQYF,TGTGCCAGCTCACCAATGGGAGGGGTGCCCCACGAGCAGTACTTC
few,TRBD1,TRBV7-3,TRBJ2-7,CASSPDRGDEQYF,TGTGCCAGCAGTCCGGACAGGGGTGACGAGCAGTACTTC
NA,NA,TRBV2,TRBJ2-7,CASRGRGANEQYF,TGTGCCAGCAGGGGCCGGGGAGCTAACGAGCAGTACTTC
many,TRBD2,TRBV12-3/TRBV12-4,TRBJ2-7,CASRSSGKNYEQYF,TGTGCCAGCAGGAGTAGCGGGAAGAACTACGAGCAGTACTTC
few,TRBD2,TRBV10-3,TRBJ2-1,CAISDRAGDGNEQFF,TGTGCCATCAGTGATCGAGCGGGAGATGGCAATGAGCAGTTCTTC
NA,NA,TRBV18,TRBJ1-1,CASASLADTNTEAFF,TGTGCCAGCGCATCCCTAGCGGATACCAACACTGAAGCTTTCTTT
NA,NA,TRBV11-2,TRBJ2-3,CASTLYSTDTQYF,TGTGCCAGCACCCTCTATAGCACAGATACGCAGTATTTT
NA,NA,TRBV4-1,TRBJ1-1,CASSQASAVSEAFF,TGCGCCAGCAGCCAAGCCTCGGCAGTATCGGAAGCTTTCTTT
NA,NA,TRBV29-1,TRBJ1-2,CSVGQPETGTNYGYTF,TGCAGCGTTGGCCAGCCTGAGACAGGCACTAACTATGGCTACACCTTC
NA,NA,TRBV6-1,TRBJ2-2,CASPWGELFF,TGTGCCAGCCCGTGGGGGGAACTGTTTTTT
NA,NA,TRBV5-6,TRBJ2-2,CASSQQGNTIGELFF,TGTGCCAGCAGCCAACAGGGAAACACGATCGGGGAGCTGTTTTTT
NA,NA,TRBV5-1,TRBJ1-1,CASSFSETVNTEAFF,TGCGCCAGCAGCTTCTCAGAGACAGTGAACACTGAAGCTTTCTTT
many,NA,TRBV11-2,TRBJ2-5,CASTRGETQYF,TGTGCCAGCACCCGGGGCGAGACCCAGTACTTC
NA,NA,TRBV12-3/TRBV12-4,TRBJ1-1,CASSFGVVAFF,TGTGCCAGCAGTTTCGGGGTGGTAGCTTTCTTT
NA,NA,TRBV20-1,TRBJ1-1,CSARDTSRGPEAFF,TGCAGTGCTAGAGACACTAGCCGGGGGCCTGAAGCTTTCTTT
NA,TRBD1,TRBV24-1,TRBJ1-5,CATRPGQDQPQHF,TGTGCCACCAGACCGGGACAGGATCAGCCCCAGCATTTT
NA,NA,TRBV29-1,TRBJ1-1,CSVEEVIQDGNTEAFF,TGCAGCGTTGAAGAAGTAATTCAGGACGGTAACACTGAAGCTTTCTTT
NA,NA,TRBV11-2,TRBJ2-3,CASSLGRAGVTDTQYF,TGTGCCAGCAGCTTAGGCCGGGCAGGGGTTACAGATACGCAGTATTTT
NA,TRBD2,TRBV3-1,TRBJ2-3,CASSQGTGTRTDTQYF,TGTGCCAGCAGCCAAGGGACCGGGACTAGAACAGATACGCAGTATTTT
few,NA,TRBV28,TRBJ2-3,CASSRPGDTQYF,TGTGCCAGCAGCCGCCCTGGAGATACGCAGTATTTT
NA,TRBD2,TRBV4-1,TRBJ2-1,CASSQAGGPWAEQFF,TGCGCCAGCAGCCAAGCGGGAGGGCCTTGGGCCGAGCAGTTCTTC
few,NA,TRBV12-3/TRBV12-4,TRBJ2-1,CASSLGDLQFF,TGTGCCAGCAGTTTAGGCGATTTGCAGTTCTTC
NA,NA,TRBV12-3/TRBV12-4,TRBJ2-5,CASSSDEGETQYF,TGTGCCAGCAGTTCTGACGAGGGGGAGACCCAGTACTTC
many,NA,TRBV2,TRBJ2-7,CASRDGYEQYF,TGTGCCAGCCGGGACGGCTACGAGCAGTACTTC